This T cell receptor beta chain was captured by sequencing in a study of cytomegalovirus exposure and HLA in healthy donors. V gave up 3 bases and J gave up 1 base; unmatched junction bases: 6. The germline CDR1 and CDR2 sequences are MNHEY and SMNVEV (reference sequence). CDR3 length: 16 amino acids. PCR amplification relied on 60 Vbeta primers (plus 13 Jbeta primers). Profiled with immunoSEQ multiplex PCR; TCRdb holds only in-frame clones, not every one. The sample shows 200,000 to 250,000 clones, 75% to 85% of them seen only once. The chain combines TRBV27 with TRBJ2-3, with TRBD1 identical over 8 bases. Sequenced sample: PBMCs. The receptor was isolated from a woman aged 40 to 49 in good health and CMV-seronegative. The DNA for the CDR3 is TGTGCCAGCAGTTTCTGGCAGGGGGCAGGCACAGATACGCAGTATTTT. This codes for CASSFWQGAGTDTQYF.